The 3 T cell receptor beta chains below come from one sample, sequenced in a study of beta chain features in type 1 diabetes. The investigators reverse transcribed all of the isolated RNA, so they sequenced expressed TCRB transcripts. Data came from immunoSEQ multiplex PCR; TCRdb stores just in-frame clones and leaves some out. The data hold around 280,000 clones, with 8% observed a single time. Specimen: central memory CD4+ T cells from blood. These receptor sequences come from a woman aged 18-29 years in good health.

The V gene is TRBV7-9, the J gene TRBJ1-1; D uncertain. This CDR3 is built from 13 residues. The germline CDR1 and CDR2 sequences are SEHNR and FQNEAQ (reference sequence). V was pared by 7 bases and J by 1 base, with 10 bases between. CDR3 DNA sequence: TGTGCCAGCATCGGTTGGGCGAACACTGAAGCTTTCTTT. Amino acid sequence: CASIGWANTEAFF.

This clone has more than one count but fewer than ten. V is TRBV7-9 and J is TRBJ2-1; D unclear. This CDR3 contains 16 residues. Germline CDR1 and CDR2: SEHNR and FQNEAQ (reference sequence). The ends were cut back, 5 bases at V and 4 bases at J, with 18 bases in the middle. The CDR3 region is CASSPARVMEYNEQFF. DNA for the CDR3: TGTGCCAGCAGCCCCGCTCGGGTAATGGAATACAATGAGCAGTTCTTC.

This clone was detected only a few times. The CDR3 reads CASSATGYEQYF. CDR3 coding DNA: TGTGCCAGCAGTGCGACAGGTTACGAGCAGTACTTC. This rearrangement joins TRBV6-1 to TRBJ2-7; maybe TRBD1 (6 bases). With 4 bases removed from V and 4 bases from J, the gap between germline ends came to 8 bases. The CDR3 consists of 12 residues. Germline values: CDR1 MNHNS, CDR2 SASEGT.